This is a list of T cell receptor beta chains from one sample in a study of graft-versus-host responses after intestinal transplantation. These receptors lack a known antigen. Only in-frame clones appear in the TCRdb table, and some are missing; sequencing was by immunoSEQ multiplex PCR. The table lists about 93,000 clones, 80% to 95% of them singletons, with 0.4% to 0.6% in the top ten. Sequenced material: unstimulated CD8+ T cells sorted from spleen or lymph node cells, taken before intestinal transplant. These receptors were taken from a human donor who received an intestinal transplant. Both conserved end residues are part of each CDR3. The order of the fields is D gene, J gene, V gene, clone size, CDR3 DNA, CDR3 protein. The D gene is left open where the match is weak. A clone size is listed for some rows: how often the clone was seen (once, few, many), or a class if it is expanded.

-	TRBJ2-1	TRBV29-1	-	TGCAGCGTTGACAGGGCCGCAACGAATGAGCAGTTCTTC	CSVDRAATNEQFF
TRBD2	TRBJ2-5	TRBV4-1	-	TGCGCCAGCAGCCAAGTGGGACTAGCGGGACAAGAGACCCAGTACTTC	CASSQVGLAGQETQYF
-	TRBJ2-7	TRBV19	once	TGTGCCAGTAGTATAGGGGGCGCGAGCGAGCAGTACTTC	CASSIGGASEQYF
-	TRBJ2-5	TRBV5-1	-	TGCGCCAGCAGCTTGTATGGGGGGACGGAGACCCAGTACTTC	CASSLYGGTETQYF
-	TRBJ2-5	TRBV4-3	-	TGCGCCAGCAGCCAAGATTGGGGGGTATGGGAGACCCAGTACTTC	CASSQDWGVWETQYF
TRBD2	TRBJ2-5	TRBV5-1	-	TGCGCCAGCAGCTTGGCATTAGCGGGGGGTCCACATAAAGAGACCCAGTACTTC	CASSLALAGGPHKETQYF
-	TRBJ1-5	TRBV11-1	once	TGTGCCAGCAGCAAAACGGGGGGGAATCAGCCCCAGCATTTT	CASSKTGGNQPQHF
-	TRBJ1-1	TRBV4-1	-	TGCGCCAGCAGCTCGACTCCGGGTAACACTGAAGCTTTCTTT	CASSSTPGNTEAFF
TRBD2	TRBJ2-5	TRBV6-5	-	TGTGCCAGCAGTTACGGGACTAGCGGAGCCCAAGAGACCCAGTACTTC	CASSYGTSGAQETQYF
TRBD1	TRBJ1-4	TRBV6-5	-	TGTGCCAGCAATCCGACAGGGTTCAATGAAAAACTGTTTTTT	CASNPTGFNEKLFF
-	TRBJ1-1	TRBV30	-	TGTGCCTGGACAGGGGAGTGGGTCACTGAAGCTTTCTTT	CAWTGEWVTEAFF
TRBD2	TRBJ2-7	TRBV11-3	-	TGTGCCAGCAGCCCGAGACTAGCGGGATCCTACGAGCAGTACTTC	CASSPRLAGSYEQYF
TRBD1	TRBJ2-3	TRBV7-2	-	TGTGCCAGCAGCTTATTTCAGGGGGGCACAGATACGCAGTATTTT	CASSLFQGGTDTQYF
-	TRBJ1-5	TRBV30	-	TGTGCCTGGAGTGTATTCCCCAGTCAGCCCCAGCATTTT	CAWSVFPSQPQHF
-	TRBJ2-7	TRBV5-6	-	TGTGCCAGCAGCTTTAGCGGTGAGCAGTACTTC	CASSFSGEQYF
-	TRBJ2-7	TRBV6-1	-	TGTGCCAGCAGTGAAGGACAGATCTATGGAATCTACGAGCAGTACTTC	CASSEGQIYGIYEQYF
-	TRBJ1-3	TRBV4-1	-	TGCGCCAGCAGCCAAGACTTGGGAAACACCATATATTTT	CASSQDLGNTIYF
-	TRBJ1-1	TRBV2	-	TGTGCCAGCAGTGACGTTAGGGCAGGGGTCATGAACACTGAAGCTTTCTTT	CASSDVRAGVMNTEAFF
TRBD1	TRBJ1-6	TRBV5-1	once	TGCGCCAGCAGCTTGGGGGGACAGGGAGGCGCACCCCTCCACTTT	CASSLGGQGGAPLHF
TRBD1	TRBJ2-2	TRBV27	-	TGTGCCAGCTCAACAGGGGTTAACACCGGGGAGCTGTTTTTT	CASSTGVNTGELFF
-	TRBJ2-7	TRBV28	-	TGTGCCAGCAGTGACGCCCGGGGACTTGGCTACGAGCAGTACTTC	CASSDARGLGYEQYF
-	TRBJ1-2	TRBV30	-	TGTGCCTGGGGAGGCGTGGGCTACACCTTC	CAWGGVGYTF
TRBD2	TRBJ2-7	TRBV11-2	-	TGTGCCAGCAGCTTAAGCTCCCTAGCGGGGACTCACTACGAGCAGTACTTC	CASSLSSLAGTHYEQYF
-	TRBJ2-1	TRBV9	-	TGTGCCAGCAGCCAGCCCGGAGGCCCCTACAATGAGCAGTTCTTC	CASSQPGGPYNEQFF
TRBD1	TRBJ2-7	TRBV19	-	TGTGCCAGTAGTATAGGTTTGGGACAGCTATACGAGCAGTACTTC	CASSIGLGQLYEQYF
-	TRBJ1-1	TRBV19	-	TGTGCCAGTAGTATGAACAGAGTCCTCACTGAAGCTTTCTTT	CASSMNRVLTEAFF
-	TRBJ1-1	TRBV6-6	-	TGTGCCAGCAGTTACGAGGGGAGGGGTTTCTTT	CASSYEGRGFF
TRBD2	TRBJ2-7	TRBV27	-	TGTGCCAGCAGTCGACTAGCGGAAAGCTCCTACGAGCAGTACTTC	CASSRLAESSYEQYF
-	TRBJ2-7	TRBV27	-	TGTGCCAGCAGTAGCGGCCCCTACGAGCAGTACTTC	CASSSGPYEQYF
-	TRBJ2-5	TRBV7-9	-	TGTGCCAGCAGCTTACCCGACAGGCAAGAGACCCAGTACTTC	CASSLPDRQETQYF
TRBD2	TRBJ2-7	TRBV5-6	-	TGTGCCAGCAGCTTTAGCGGGAGGGCCTACGAGCAGTACTTC	CASSFSGRAYEQYF
-	TRBJ1-1	TRBV19	-	TGTGCCACCCGGGACAAGGGGGTGAACACTGAAGCTTTCTTT	CATRDKGVNTEAFF
-	TRBJ2-7	TRBV13	-	TGTGCCAGCAGCCCCGGACTTCCCTACGAGCAGTACTTC	CASSPGLPYEQYF
-	TRBJ2-1	TRBV2	-	TGTGCCAGCAGGAGGAGAATCGATGAGCAGTTCTTC	CASRRRIDEQFF
TRBD2	TRBJ2-5	TRBV4-1	-	TGCGCCAGCAGCCAAGATGGTCTGTCGGGGGGGCTGTACTTC	CASSQDGLSGGLYF
-	TRBJ1-1	TRBV30	-	TGTGCCTGGAGTCCCCTAGGGGCTTACACTGAAGCTTTCTTT	CAWSPLGAYTEAFF
-	TRBJ1-5	TRBV6-1	-	TGTGCCAGCAGTGAAGGCTATAGCAATCAGCCCCAGCATTTT	CASSEGYSNQPQHF
-	TRBJ2-7	TRBV10-3	-	TGTGCCATCAGCCCGAACAGTTACGAGCAGTACTTC	CAISPNSYEQYF
-	TRBJ2-1	TRBV21-1	-	TGTGCCAGCAGCTCCAGGAGCGGGAGGGTCAATGAGCAGTTCTTC	CASSSRSGRVNEQFF
-	TRBJ1-1	TRBV5-1	-	TGCGCCAGCAGCTTTTTTGACAGGAACACTGAAGCTTTCTTT	CASSFFDRNTEAFF
TRBD1	TRBJ2-3	TRBV6-5	-	TGTGCCAGCAGTGCAGGGGGCACTCGCACAGATACGCAGTATTTT	CASSAGGTRTDTQYF
TRBD2	TRBJ2-7	TRBV7-9	-	TGTGCCAGCAGCTTAGCTAGCGGGAACCCAACCTACGAGCAGTACTTC	CASSLASGNPTYEQYF
TRBD1	TRBJ1-2	TRBV6-6	few	TGTGCCAGCAGACCGACAGGGTTAGGTTATGGCTACACCTTC	CASRPTGLGYGYTF
-	TRBJ2-7	TRBV6-5	-	TGTGCCAGCAGGGAGGGGACAGAGACCTCCTACGAGCAGTACTTC	CASREGTETSYEQYF
-	TRBJ1-5	TRBV11-1	-	TGTGCCAGCAGCTTAGCACTCAGGGCCCATCAGCCCCAGCATTTT	CASSLALRAHQPQHF